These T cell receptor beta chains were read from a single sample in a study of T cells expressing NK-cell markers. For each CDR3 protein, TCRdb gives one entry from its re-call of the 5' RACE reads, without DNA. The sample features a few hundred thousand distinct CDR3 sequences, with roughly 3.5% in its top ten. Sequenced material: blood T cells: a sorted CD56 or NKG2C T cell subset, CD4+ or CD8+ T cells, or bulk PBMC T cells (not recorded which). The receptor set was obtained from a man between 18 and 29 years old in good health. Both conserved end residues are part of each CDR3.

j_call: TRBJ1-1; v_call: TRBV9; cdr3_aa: CASSAETGANTEAFF
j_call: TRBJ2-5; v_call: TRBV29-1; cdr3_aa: CSVEQGLQETQYF
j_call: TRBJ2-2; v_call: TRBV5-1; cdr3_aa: CASSLIGQGGPGELFF
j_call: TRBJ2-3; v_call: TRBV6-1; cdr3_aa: CASKGLTSGRPDTQYF
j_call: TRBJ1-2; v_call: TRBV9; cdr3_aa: CASSAYRENYGYTF
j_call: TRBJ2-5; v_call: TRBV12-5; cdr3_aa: CASGLFPGLARETQYF
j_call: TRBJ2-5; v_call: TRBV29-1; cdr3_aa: CSVRGPRETQYF
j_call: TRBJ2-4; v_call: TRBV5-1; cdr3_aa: CASSLDGTGVGKNIQYF
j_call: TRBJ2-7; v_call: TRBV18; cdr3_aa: CASSPPSGGLSEQYF
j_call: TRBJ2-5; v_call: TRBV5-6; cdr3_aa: CASSLDSREETQYF
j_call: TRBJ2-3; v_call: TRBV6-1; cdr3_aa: CASSALTSGRGGTQYF
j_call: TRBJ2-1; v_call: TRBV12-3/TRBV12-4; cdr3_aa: CASVVSAGHNEQFF
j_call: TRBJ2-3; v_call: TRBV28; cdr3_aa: CASSGIWGTSTDTQYF
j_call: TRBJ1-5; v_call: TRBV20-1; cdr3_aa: CSASKGGSGQPQHF
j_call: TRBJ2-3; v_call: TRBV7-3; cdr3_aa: CASSWLARDTQYF
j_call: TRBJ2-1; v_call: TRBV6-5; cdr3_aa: CASSYSTGRDEQFF
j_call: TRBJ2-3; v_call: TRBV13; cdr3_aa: CASSLRGTFTDTQYF
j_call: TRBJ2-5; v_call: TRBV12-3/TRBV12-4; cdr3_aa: CASSSVQGGYQETQYF
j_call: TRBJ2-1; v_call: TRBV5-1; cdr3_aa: CASSFRSGSKNEQFF
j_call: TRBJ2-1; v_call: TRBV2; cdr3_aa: CASSGSRAGGPSAYNEQFF
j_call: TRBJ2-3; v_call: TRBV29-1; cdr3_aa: CSVAGTGFTDTQYF
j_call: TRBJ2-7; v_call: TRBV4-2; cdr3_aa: CASKFPNGGRVYEQYF
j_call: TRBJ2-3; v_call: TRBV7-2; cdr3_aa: CASSLGEVPTDTQYF
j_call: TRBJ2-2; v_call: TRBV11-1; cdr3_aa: CASSLVSRGGELFF
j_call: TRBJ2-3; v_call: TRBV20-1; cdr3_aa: CSALDRGRRSTDTQYF
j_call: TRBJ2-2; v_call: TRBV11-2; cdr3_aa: CASSWLLQDNTGELFF
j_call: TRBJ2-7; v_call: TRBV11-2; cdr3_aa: CASSLVLGGSSYEQYF
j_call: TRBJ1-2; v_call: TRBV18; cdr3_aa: CASSFNQGAYGYTF
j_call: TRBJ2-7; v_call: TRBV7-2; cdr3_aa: CASSRTSGDTEQYF
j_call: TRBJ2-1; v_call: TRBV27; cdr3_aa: CASSLSGGLTYNEQFF
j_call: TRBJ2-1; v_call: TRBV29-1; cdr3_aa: CSVDIRGGSYNEQFF
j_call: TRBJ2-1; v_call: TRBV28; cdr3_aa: CASSMEGIKGYNEQFF
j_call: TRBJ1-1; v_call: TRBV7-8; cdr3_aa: CASSSRGRGGTKGEAFF
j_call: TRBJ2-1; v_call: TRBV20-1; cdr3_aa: CSATTSASYNEQFF
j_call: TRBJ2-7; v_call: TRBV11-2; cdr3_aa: CASSLRTDSYEQYF
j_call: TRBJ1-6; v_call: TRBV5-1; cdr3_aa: CASSLEPSKGNSPLHF
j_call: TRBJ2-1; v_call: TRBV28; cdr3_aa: CASPPLDTGIWHEQFF
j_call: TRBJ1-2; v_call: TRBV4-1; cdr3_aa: CASSQGQGPDYGYTF
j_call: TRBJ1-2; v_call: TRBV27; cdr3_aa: CASRSRGSYGYTF